Shown below are 3 T cell receptor beta chains from a single sample sequenced in a study of T cell responses to AZD1222 COVID-19 vaccine. Only in-frame clones appear in the TCRdb table, and some are missing; sequencing was by immunoSEQ multiplex PCR. The table has about 70,000 clones, 75% to 90% seen once. The sample in question was peripheral blood, obtained on day 0 of AZD1222 vaccination. These receptor sequences come from an adult in good health.

The gene calls are TRBV7-6 and TRBJ2-1, with 7 bases aligning to TRBD2. The CDR3 has 17 residues. From germline, CDR1 is SGHVS and CDR2 FNYEAQ. J gave up 1 base and V 1 base, and 7 bases lay outside the gene matches. The CDR3 sequence is CASSLDLGLVSYNEQFF. CDR3 DNA sequence: TGTGCCAGCAGCTTAGACCTCGGACTAGTTTCCTACAATGAGCAGTTCTTC.

The chain combines TRBV3-1 (or the pseudogene TRBV3-2) with TRBJ1-5; a weak D match, TRBD1 (5 bases). V gave up 3 bases and J gave up 3 bases, with 9 bases separating them. The CDR3 is 14 amino acids. Germline values: CDR1 LGHDT, CDR2 YNNKEL (reference sequence). The CDR3 nucleotides are TGTGCCAGCAGCCAGTCAGGGAACAATCAGCCCCAGCATTTT. Its protein is CASSQSGNNQPQHF.

The genes are TRBV19 and TRBJ1-6; D not resolved. The CDR3 spans 13 residues. The germline CDR1 and CDR2 sequences are LNHDA and SQIVND (reference sequence). V was clipped by 5 bases and J by 7 bases, with 9 bases between them. CDR3 DNA: TGTGCCAGTAGTCGGGGAACCAATTCACCCCTCCACTTT. Its translation is CASSRGTNSPLHF. Supplemented by reference TRBV19 and TRBJ1-6, the full variable domain reads DGGITQSPKYLFRKEGQNVTLSCEQNLNHDAMYWYRQDPGQGLRLIYYSQIVNDFQKGDIAEGYSVSREKKESFPLTVTSAQKNPTAFYLCASSRGTNSPLHFGNGTRLTVT.